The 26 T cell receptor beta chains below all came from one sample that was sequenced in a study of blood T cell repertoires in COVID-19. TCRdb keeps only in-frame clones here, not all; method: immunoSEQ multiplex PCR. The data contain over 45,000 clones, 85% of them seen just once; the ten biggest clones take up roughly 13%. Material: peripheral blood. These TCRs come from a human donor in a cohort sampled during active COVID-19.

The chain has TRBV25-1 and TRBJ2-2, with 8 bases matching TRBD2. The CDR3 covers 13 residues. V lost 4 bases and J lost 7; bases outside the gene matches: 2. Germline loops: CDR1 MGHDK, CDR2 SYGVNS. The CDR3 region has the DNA TGTGCCAGCAGTGGCCTAGCGGGCGGGGAGCTGTTTTTT. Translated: CASSGLAGGELFF.

The CDR3 loop reads CASSPGGPNTEAFF. The CDR3 nucleotides read TGTGCCAGCAGCCCAGGGGGCCCGAACACTGAAGCTTTCTTT. The genes are TRBV6-5 and TRBJ1-1; 8 bases fit TRBD1. V trimming: 6 bases; J trimming: 1 base; junction bases outside the gene matches: 4. The CDR3 is 14 amino acids. CDR1 is MNHEY, CDR2 SVGAGI, per germline.

CDR3 nucleotide sequence: TGTGCCAGCAGCTTAGGTCTAGCGGGAGGTGAGGATACGCAGTATTTT. Translating gives CASSLGLAGGEDTQYF. V usage is TRBV7-2 and J usage is TRBJ2-3; TRBD2 aligns across 11 bases. Germline CDR1 is SGHTA and CDR2 is FQGNSA. The V gene end was trimmed by 1 base and the J gene end by 6 bases; junction bases not matched to a gene: 6. The CDR3 has 16 residues.

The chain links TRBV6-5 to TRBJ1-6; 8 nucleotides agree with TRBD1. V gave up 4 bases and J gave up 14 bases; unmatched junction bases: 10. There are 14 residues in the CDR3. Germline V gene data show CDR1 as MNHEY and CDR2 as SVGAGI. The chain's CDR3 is CASSLRDRNSALHF. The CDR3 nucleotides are TGTGCCAGCAGTTTACGGGACAGGAATTCGGCCCTCCACTTT.

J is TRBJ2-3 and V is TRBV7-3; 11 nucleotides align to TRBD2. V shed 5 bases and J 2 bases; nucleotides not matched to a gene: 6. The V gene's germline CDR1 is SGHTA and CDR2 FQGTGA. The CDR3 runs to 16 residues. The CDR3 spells CASSQLAGATTDTQYF. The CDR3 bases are TGTGCCAGCAGCCAACTAGCGGGAGCTACCACAGATACGCAGTATTTT.

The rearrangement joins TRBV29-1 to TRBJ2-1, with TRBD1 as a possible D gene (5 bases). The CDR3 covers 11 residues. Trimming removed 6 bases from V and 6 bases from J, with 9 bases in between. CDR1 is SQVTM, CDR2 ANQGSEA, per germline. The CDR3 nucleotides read TGCAGCGTGGACACCTTCAATGAGCAGTTCTTC. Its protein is CSVDTFNEQFF.

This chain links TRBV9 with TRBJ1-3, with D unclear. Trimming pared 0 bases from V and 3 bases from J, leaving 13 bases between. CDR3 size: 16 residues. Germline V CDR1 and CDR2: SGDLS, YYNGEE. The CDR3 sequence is CASSVAVGLGGNTIYF. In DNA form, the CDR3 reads TGTGCCAGCAGCGTAGCGGTGGGCTTGGGTGGAAACACCATATATTTT.

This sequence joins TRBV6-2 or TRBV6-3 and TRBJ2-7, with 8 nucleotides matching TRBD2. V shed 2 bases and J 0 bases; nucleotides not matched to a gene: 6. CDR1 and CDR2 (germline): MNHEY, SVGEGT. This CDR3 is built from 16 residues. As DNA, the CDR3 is TGTGCCAGCAGTTACCTCGAACTAGCGGTCTCCTACGAGCAGTACTTC. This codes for CASSYLELAVSYEQYF.

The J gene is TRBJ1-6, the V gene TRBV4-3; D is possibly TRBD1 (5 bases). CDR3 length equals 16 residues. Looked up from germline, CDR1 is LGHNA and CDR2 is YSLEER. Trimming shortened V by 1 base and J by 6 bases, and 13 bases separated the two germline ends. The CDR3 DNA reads TGCGCCAGCAGCCAAGGGGGGAGGCGGGGTAATTCACCCCTCCACTTT. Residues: CASSQGGRRGNSPLHF.

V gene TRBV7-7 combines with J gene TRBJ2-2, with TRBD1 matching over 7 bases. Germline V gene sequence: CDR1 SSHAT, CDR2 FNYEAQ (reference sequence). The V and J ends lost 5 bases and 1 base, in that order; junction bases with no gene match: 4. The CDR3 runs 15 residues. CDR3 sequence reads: CASSERTGNTGELFF. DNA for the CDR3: TGTGCCAGCAGCGAGAGGACAGGGAACACCGGGGAGCTGTTTTTT.

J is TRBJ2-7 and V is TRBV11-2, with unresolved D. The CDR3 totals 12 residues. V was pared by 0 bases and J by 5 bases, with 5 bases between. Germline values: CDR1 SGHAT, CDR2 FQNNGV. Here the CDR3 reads CASSLEIDEQYF. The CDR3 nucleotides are TGTGCCAGCAGCTTAGAAATAGACGAGCAGTACTTC.

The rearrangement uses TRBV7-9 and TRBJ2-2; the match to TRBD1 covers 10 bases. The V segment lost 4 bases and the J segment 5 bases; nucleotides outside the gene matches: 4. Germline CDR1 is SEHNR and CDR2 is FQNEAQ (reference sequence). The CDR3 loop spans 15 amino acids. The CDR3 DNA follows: TGTGCCAGCAGCTCCGGACAGGGGGAGACCGGGGAGCTGTTTTTT. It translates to CASSSGQGETGELFF.

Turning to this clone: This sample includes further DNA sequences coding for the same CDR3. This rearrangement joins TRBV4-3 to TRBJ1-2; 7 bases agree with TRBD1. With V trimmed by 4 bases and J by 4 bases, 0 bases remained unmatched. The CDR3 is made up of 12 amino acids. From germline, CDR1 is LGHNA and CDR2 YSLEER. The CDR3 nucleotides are TGCGCCAGCAGCCGGGACAGCTATGGCTACACCTTC. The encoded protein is CASSRDSYGYTF.

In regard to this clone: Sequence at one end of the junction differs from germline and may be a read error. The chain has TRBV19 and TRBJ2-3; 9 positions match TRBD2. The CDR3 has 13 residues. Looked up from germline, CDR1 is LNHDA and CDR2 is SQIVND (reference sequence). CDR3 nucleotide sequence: TGTGCCTGTAGCGGGAGAAGGGGAGATACGCAGTATTTT. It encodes CACSGRRGDTQYF.

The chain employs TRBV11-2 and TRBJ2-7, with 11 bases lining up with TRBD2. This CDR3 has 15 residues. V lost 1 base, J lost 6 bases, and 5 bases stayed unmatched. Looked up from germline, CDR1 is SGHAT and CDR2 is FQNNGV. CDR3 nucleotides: TGTGCCAGCAGCTTAGTTAGCGGGAGGGCCGGCGAGCAGTACTTC. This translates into CASSLVSGRAGEQYF. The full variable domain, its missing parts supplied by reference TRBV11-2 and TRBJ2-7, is EAGVAQSPRYKIIEKRQSVAFWCNPISGHATLYWYQQILGQGPKLLIQFQNNGVVDDSQLPKDRFSAERLKGVDSTLKIQPAKLEDSAVYLCASSLVSGRAGEQYFGPGTRLTVT.

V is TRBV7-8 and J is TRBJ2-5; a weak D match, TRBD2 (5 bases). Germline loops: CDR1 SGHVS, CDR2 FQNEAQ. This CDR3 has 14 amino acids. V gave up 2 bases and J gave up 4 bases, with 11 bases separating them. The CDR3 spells CASSLRETTETQYF. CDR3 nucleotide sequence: TGTGCCAGCAGCTTAAGGGAGACCACAGAGACCCAGTACTTC. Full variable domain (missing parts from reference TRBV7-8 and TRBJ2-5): GAGVSQSPRYKVAKRGQDVALRCDPISGHVSLFWYQQALGQGPEFLTYFQNEAQLDKSGLPSDRFFAERPEGSVSTLKIQRTQQEDSAVYLCASSLRETTETQYFGPGTRLLVL.

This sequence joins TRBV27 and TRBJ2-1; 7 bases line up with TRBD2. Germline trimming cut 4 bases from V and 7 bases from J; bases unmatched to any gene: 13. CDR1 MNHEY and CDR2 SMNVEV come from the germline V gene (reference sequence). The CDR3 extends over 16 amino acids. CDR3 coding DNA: TGTGCCAGCAGTTCTCTGAAAGCGGGAACGCATAATGAGCAGTTCTTC. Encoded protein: CASSSLKAGTHNEQFF.

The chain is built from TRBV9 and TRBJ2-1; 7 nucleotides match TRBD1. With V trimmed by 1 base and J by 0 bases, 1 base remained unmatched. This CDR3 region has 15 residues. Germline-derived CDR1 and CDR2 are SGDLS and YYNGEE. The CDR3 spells CASSVRQGSYNEQFF. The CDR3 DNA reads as TGTGCCAGCAGCGTAAGACAGGGCTCCTACAATGAGCAGTTCTTC.

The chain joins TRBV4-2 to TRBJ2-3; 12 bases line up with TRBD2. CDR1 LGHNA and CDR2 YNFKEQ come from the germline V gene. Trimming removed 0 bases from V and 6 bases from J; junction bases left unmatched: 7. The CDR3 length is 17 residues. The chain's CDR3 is CASSQDDLAGGSDTQYF. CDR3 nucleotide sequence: TGTGCCAGCAGCCAAGATGACCTAGCGGGAGGGTCGGATACGCAGTATTTT.

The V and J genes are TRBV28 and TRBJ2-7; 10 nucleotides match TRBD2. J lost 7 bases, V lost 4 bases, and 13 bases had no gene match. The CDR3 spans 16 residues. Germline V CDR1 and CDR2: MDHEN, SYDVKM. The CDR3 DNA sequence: TGTGCCAGCAGTTCCACACTAGCGGGAAGTGAAGTGGAGCAGTACTTC. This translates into CASSSTLAGSEVEQYF. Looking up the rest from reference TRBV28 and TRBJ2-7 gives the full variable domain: DVKVTQSSRYLVKRTGEKVFLECVQDMDHENMFWYRQDPGLGLRLIYFSYDVKMKEKGDIPEGYSVSREKKERFSLILESASTNQTSMYLCASSSTLAGSEVEQYFGPGTRLTVT.

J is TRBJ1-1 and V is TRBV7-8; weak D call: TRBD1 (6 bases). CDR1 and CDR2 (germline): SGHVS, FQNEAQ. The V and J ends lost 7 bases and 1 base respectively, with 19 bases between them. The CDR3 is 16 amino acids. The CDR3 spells CASTPRGERENTEAFF. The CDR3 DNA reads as TGTGCCAGCACTCCCAGGGGAGAAAGGGAGAACACTGAAGCTTTCTTT.

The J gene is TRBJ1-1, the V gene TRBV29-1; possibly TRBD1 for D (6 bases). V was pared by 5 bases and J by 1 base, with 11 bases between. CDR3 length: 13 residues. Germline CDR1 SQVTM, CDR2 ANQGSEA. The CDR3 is CSVPGDTNTEAFF. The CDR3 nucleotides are TGCAGCGTTCCAGGGGATACGAACACTGAAGCTTTCTTT. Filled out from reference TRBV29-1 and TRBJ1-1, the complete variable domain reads SAVISQKPSRDICQRGTSLTIQCQVDSQVTMMFWYRQQPGQSLTLIATANQGSEATYESGFVIDKFPISRPNLTFSTLTVSNMSPEDSSIYLCSVPGDTNTEAFFGQGTRLTVV.

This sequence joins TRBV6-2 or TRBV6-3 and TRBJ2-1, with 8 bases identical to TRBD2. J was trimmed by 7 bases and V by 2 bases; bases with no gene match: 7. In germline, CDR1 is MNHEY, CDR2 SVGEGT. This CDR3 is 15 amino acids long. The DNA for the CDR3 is TGTGCCAGCAGTTACAGGAGCGGGAGAGTTAATGAGCAGTTCTTC. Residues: CASSYRSGRVNEQFF.

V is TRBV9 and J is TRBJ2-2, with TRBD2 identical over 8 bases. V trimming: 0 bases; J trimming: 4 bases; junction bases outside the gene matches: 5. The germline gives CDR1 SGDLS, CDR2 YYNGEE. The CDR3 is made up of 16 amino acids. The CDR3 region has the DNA TGTGCCAGCAGCGTAGATGGAGCGGGAGTCACCGGGGAGCTGTTTTTT. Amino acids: CASSVDGAGVTGELFF.

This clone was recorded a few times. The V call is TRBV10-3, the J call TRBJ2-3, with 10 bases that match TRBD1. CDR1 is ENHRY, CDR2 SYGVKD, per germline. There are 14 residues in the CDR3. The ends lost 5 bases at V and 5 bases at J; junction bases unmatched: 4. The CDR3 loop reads CAISMTGGEDTQYF. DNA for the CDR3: TGTGCCATCAGTATGACAGGGGGCGAAGATACGCAGTATTTT.

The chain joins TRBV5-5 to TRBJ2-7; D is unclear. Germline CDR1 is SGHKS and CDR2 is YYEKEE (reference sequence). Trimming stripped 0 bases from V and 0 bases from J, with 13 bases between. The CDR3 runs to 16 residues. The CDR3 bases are TGTGCCAGCAGCTTGGTAGGCCAGGTAAGCTCCTACGAGCAGTACTTC. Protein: CASSLVGQVSSYEQYF.